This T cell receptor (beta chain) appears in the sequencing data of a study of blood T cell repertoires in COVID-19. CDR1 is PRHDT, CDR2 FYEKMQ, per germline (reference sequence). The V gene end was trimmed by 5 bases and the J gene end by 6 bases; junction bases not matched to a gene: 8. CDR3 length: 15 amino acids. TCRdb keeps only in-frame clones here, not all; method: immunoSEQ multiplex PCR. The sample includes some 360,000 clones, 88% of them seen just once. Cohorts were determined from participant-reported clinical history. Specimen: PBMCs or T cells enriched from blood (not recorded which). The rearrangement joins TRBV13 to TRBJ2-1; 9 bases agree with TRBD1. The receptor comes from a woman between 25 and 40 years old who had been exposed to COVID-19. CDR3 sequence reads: CASSHWTGALNEQFF. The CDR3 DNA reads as TGTGCCAGCAGCCATTGGACAGGGGCCCTCAATGAGCAGTTCTTC.